This is a list of T cell receptor beta chains from one sample in a study of blood T cell repertoires in COVID-19. The repertoire was sequenced with immunoSEQ multiplex PCR; TCRdb's copy has only in-frame clones and lacks some. Here the sample spans about 160,000 clones, around 92% being singletons. Source material: peripheral blood. The receptors were sampled from a man younger than 40 with COVID-19, enrolled during active disease. Each CDR3 is given with its conserved first and last residue. The D gene is left open where the match is weak. Clone sizes are given selectively: once, few, many, or a class where the clone is expanded.

v_call: TRBV19
clone_size: -
d_call: -
j_call: TRBJ1-1
cdr3_aa: CASSIDGPAGGGNTEAFF
cdr3_nt: TGTGCCAGTAGTATAGATGGGCCCGCCGGCGGGGGGAACACTGAAGCTTTCTTT

v_call: TRBV7-2
clone_size: -
d_call: -
j_call: TRBJ2-3
cdr3_aa: CASSSRVLADTQYF
cdr3_nt: TGTGCCAGCAGCTCCAGGGTGCTGGCAGATACGCAGTATTTT

v_call: TRBV6-2/TRBV6-3
clone_size: -
d_call: -
j_call: TRBJ2-7
cdr3_aa: CASSYEGLDEQYF
cdr3_nt: TGTGCCAGCAGTTACGAGGGACTCGACGAGCAGTACTTC

v_call: TRBV4-3
clone_size: -
d_call: -
j_call: TRBJ2-7
cdr3_aa: CASSQVPRPRGGHEQYF
cdr3_nt: TGCGCCAGCAGCCAAGTACCCAGGCCACGCGGAGGTCACGAGCAGTACTTC

v_call: TRBV6-5
clone_size: -
d_call: -
j_call: TRBJ2-5
cdr3_aa: CASTTLGTVQETQYF
cdr3_nt: TGTGCCAGCACCACCTTAGGAACAGTGCAAGAGACCCAGTACTTC

v_call: TRBV5-1
clone_size: -
d_call: -
j_call: TRBJ2-3
cdr3_aa: CASSLGAVDTDTQYF
cdr3_nt: TGCGCCAGCAGCTTGGGGGCAGTAGACACAGATACGCAGTATTTT

v_call: TRBV27
clone_size: -
d_call: TRBD1
j_call: TRBJ2-7
cdr3_aa: CASSFSSGQEAYEQYF
cdr3_nt: TGTGCCAGCAGTTTCTCGTCTGGACAGGAAGCCTACGAGCAGTACTTC

v_call: TRBV6-5
clone_size: -
d_call: -
j_call: TRBJ1-4
cdr3_aa: CASSYYIGSHNEKLFF
cdr3_nt: TGTGCCAGCAGTTACTATATTGGGAGTCATAATGAAAAACTGTTTTTT

v_call: TRBV11-3
clone_size: -
d_call: -
j_call: TRBJ1-1
cdr3_aa: CASSLRSGEAFF
cdr3_nt: TGTGCCAGCAGCTTAAGGTCGGGTGAAGCTTTCTTT

v_call: TRBV6-2/TRBV6-3
clone_size: -
d_call: -
j_call: TRBJ2-3
cdr3_aa: CASSYSWRRADTQYF
cdr3_nt: TGTGCCAGCAGTTACTCCTGGAGGCGAGCAGATACGCAGTATTTT

v_call: TRBV19
clone_size: -
d_call: -
j_call: TRBJ2-2
cdr3_aa: CASSMGYTGELFF
cdr3_nt: TGTGCCAGTAGTATGGGCTACACCGGGGAGCTGTTTTTT

v_call: TRBV6-2/TRBV6-3
clone_size: -
d_call: -
j_call: TRBJ2-7
cdr3_aa: CASSYSAQGFPYEQYF
cdr3_nt: TGTGCCAGCAGTTACTCGGCGCAGGGCTTCCCCTACGAGCAGTACTTC

v_call: TRBV24-1
clone_size: -
d_call: -
j_call: TRBJ2-2
cdr3_aa: CATQPGVNTGELFF
cdr3_nt: TGTGCCACTCAACCCGGGGTTAACACCGGGGAGCTGTTTTTT

v_call: TRBV7-9
clone_size: -
d_call: -
j_call: TRBJ2-3
cdr3_aa: CASSHRGGTDTQYF
cdr3_nt: TGTGCCAGCAGCCACAGGGGGGGGACAGATACGCAGTATTTT

v_call: TRBV2
clone_size: -
d_call: TRBD2
j_call: TRBJ2-3
cdr3_aa: CASTLGTSGRTDTQYF
cdr3_nt: TGTGCCAGCACCCTCGGGACTAGCGGCCGCACAGATACGCAGTATTTT

v_call: TRBV20-1
clone_size: -
d_call: -
j_call: TRBJ2-3
cdr3_aa: CSASGDHTQYF
cdr3_nt: TGCAGTGCTAGCGGTGATCATACGCAGTATTTT

v_call: TRBV27
clone_size: -
d_call: -
j_call: TRBJ1-6
cdr3_aa: CASSLSGGRRRDSPLHF
cdr3_nt: TGTGCCAGCAGTTTATCGGGTGGGAGACGACGAGATTCACCCCTCCACTTT

v_call: TRBV18
clone_size: few
d_call: -
j_call: TRBJ1-1
cdr3_aa: CASSTNYRHQGEAFF
cdr3_nt: TGTGCCAGCTCGACCAATTACAGGCACCAGGGTGAAGCTTTCTTT

v_call: TRBV27
clone_size: -
d_call: -
j_call: TRBJ1-6
cdr3_aa: CASSWWGVHSPLHF
cdr3_nt: TGTGCCAGCAGTTGGTGGGGGGTACATTCACCCCTCCACTTT

v_call: TRBV5-1
clone_size: -
d_call: -
j_call: TRBJ1-1
cdr3_aa: CASSLLDTNTEAFF
cdr3_nt: TGCGCCAGCAGCCTCCTCGACACGAACACTGAAGCTTTCTTT

v_call: TRBV7-2
clone_size: -
d_call: TRBD1
j_call: TRBJ1-1
cdr3_aa: CASSLSRDRFPTEAFF
cdr3_nt: TGTGCCAGCAGCTTATCTCGGGACAGGTTTCCCACTGAAGCTTTCTTT

v_call: TRBV7-6
clone_size: -
d_call: -
j_call: TRBJ1-4
cdr3_aa: CASRAGPGEKLFF
cdr3_nt: TGTGCCAGCAGGGCAGGGCCTGGGGAAAAACTGTTTTTT

v_call: TRBV6-6
clone_size: -
d_call: -
j_call: TRBJ2-5
cdr3_aa: CASSDHLAGGETQYF
cdr3_nt: TGTGCCAGCAGCGACCACCTGGCAGGGGGGGAGACCCAGTACTTC

v_call: TRBV28
clone_size: -
d_call: -
j_call: TRBJ2-4
cdr3_aa: CASSWKGLVAKNIQYF
cdr3_nt: TGTGCCAGCAGTTGGAAGGGGTTAGTAGCCAAAAACATTCAGTACTTC

v_call: TRBV6-2/TRBV6-3
clone_size: -
d_call: -
j_call: TRBJ2-1
cdr3_aa: CASSYLRLRDLTPYNEQFF
cdr3_nt: TGTGCCAGCAGTTACCTGCGGTTACGGGATCTTACCCCCTACAATGAGCAGTTCTTC

v_call: TRBV5-1
clone_size: -
d_call: TRBD1
j_call: TRBJ2-7
cdr3_aa: CASSLGDRDYEQYF
cdr3_nt: TGCGCCAGCAGCTTGGGGGACAGGGACTACGAGCAGTACTTC

v_call: TRBV25-1
clone_size: -
d_call: TRBD1
j_call: TRBJ1-1
cdr3_aa: CASLPSQGASPGNTEAFF
cdr3_nt: TGTGCCAGCCTCCCCTCCCAGGGGGCCTCACCGGGTAACACTGAAGCTTTCTTT

v_call: TRBV19
clone_size: once
d_call: TRBD1
j_call: TRBJ1-1
cdr3_aa: CASSRSRDRVPVNTEAFF
cdr3_nt: TGTGCCAGTAGTAGGTCCCGGGACAGGGTCCCCGTGAACACTGAAGCTTTCTTT

v_call: TRBV6-5
clone_size: -
d_call: TRBD2
j_call: TRBJ2-7
cdr3_aa: CASSPGTSGYEQYF
cdr3_nt: TGTGCCAGCAGTCCCGGGACTAGCGGCTACGAGCAGTACTTC

v_call: TRBV9
clone_size: few
d_call: -
j_call: TRBJ1-3
cdr3_aa: CASSAQSWAGNTIYF
cdr3_nt: TGTGCCAGCAGCGCACAGTCGTGGGCTGGAAACACCATATATTTT

v_call: TRBV4-3
clone_size: -
d_call: -
j_call: TRBJ1-3
cdr3_aa: CASSQERLDRNTIYF
cdr3_nt: TGCGCCAGCAGCCAAGAGAGGTTAGACCGAAACACCATATATTTT

v_call: TRBV30
clone_size: -
d_call: TRBD1
j_call: TRBJ1-2
cdr3_aa: CAWSVGLGTGGEYGYTF
cdr3_nt: TGTGCCTGGAGTGTAGGTTTAGGAACAGGGGGCGAGTATGGCTACACCTTC

v_call: TRBV6-1
clone_size: -
d_call: -
j_call: TRBJ2-5
cdr3_aa: CASSSPRDGETQYF
cdr3_nt: TGTGCCAGCAGTTCCCCGCGGGACGGGGAGACCCAGTACTTC

v_call: TRBV18
clone_size: -
d_call: TRBD1
j_call: TRBJ2-1
cdr3_aa: CASSPGTGNEQFF
cdr3_nt: TGTGCCAGCTCACCCGGGACAGGGAATGAGCAGTTCTTC

v_call: TRBV19
clone_size: -
d_call: -
j_call: TRBJ1-5
cdr3_aa: CATEGGARQPQHF
cdr3_nt: TGTGCCACCGAAGGGGGGGCACGCCAGCCCCAGCATTTT

v_call: TRBV6-5
clone_size: -
d_call: -
j_call: TRBJ1-3
cdr3_aa: CASSRTGSGNTIYF
cdr3_nt: TGTGCCAGCAGCCGAACAGGGTCGGGAAACACCATATATTTT

v_call: TRBV28
clone_size: few
d_call: -
j_call: TRBJ1-5
cdr3_aa: CASSLAVANQPQHF
cdr3_nt: TGTGCCAGCAGTCTAGCGGTGGCCAATCAGCCCCAGCATTTT

v_call: TRBV2
clone_size: -
d_call: -
j_call: TRBJ2-7
cdr3_aa: CASSIDRNSYEQYF
cdr3_nt: TGTGCCAGCAGTATCGACAGGAACTCCTACGAGCAGTACTTC

v_call: TRBV6-5
clone_size: -
d_call: -
j_call: TRBJ1-4
cdr3_aa: CASKGVATNEKLFF
cdr3_nt: TGTGCCAGCAAGGGAGTTGCAACTAATGAAAAACTGTTTTTT

v_call: TRBV18
clone_size: -
d_call: TRBD2
j_call: TRBJ2-3
cdr3_aa: CASSSLAGGSTDTQYF
cdr3_nt: TGTGCCAGCTCATCTCTAGCGGGAGGGAGCACAGATACGCAGTATTTT

v_call: TRBV3-1/TRBV3-2
clone_size: -
d_call: TRBD2
j_call: TRBJ2-5
cdr3_aa: CARGGTGLAEKETQYF
cdr3_nt: TGTGCCAGGGGGGGGACCGGACTAGCGGAAAAAGAGACCCAGTACTTC

v_call: TRBV5-1
clone_size: -
d_call: TRBD1
j_call: TRBJ1-2
cdr3_aa: CASSPGQGALYGYTF
cdr3_nt: TGCGCCAGCAGCCCAGGACAGGGGGCTCTCTATGGCTACACCTTC

v_call: TRBV7-2
clone_size: -
d_call: -
j_call: TRBJ1-2
cdr3_aa: CASSLRQESYGYTF
cdr3_nt: TGTGCCAGCAGCTTACGACAGGAGAGCTATGGCTACACCTTC

v_call: TRBV7-2
clone_size: -
d_call: TRBD1
j_call: TRBJ1-2
cdr3_aa: CASSLARTGGVGYTF
cdr3_nt: TGTGCCAGCAGCTTAGCGCGGACAGGGGGCGTTGGCTACACCTTC

v_call: TRBV7-3
clone_size: -
d_call: TRBD1
j_call: TRBJ2-7
cdr3_aa: CASSLSGGTGEYEQYF
cdr3_nt: TGTGCCAGCAGCCTATCCGGCGGGACAGGTGAGTACGAGCAGTACTTC